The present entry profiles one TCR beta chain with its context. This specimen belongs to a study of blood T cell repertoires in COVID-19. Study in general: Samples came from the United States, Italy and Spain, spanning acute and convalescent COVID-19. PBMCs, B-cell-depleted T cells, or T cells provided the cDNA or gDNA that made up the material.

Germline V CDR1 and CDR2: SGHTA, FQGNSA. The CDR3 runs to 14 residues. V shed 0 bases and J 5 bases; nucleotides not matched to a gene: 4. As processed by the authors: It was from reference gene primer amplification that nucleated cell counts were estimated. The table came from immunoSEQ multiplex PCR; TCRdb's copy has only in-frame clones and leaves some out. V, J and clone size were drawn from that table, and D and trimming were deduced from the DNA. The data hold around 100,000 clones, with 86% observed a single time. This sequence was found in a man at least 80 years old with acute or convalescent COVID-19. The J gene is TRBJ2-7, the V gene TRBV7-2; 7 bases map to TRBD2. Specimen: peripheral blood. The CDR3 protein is CASSLAGGMDEQYF. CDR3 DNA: TGTGCCAGCAGCTTAGCGGGGGGGATGGACGAGCAGTACTTC.